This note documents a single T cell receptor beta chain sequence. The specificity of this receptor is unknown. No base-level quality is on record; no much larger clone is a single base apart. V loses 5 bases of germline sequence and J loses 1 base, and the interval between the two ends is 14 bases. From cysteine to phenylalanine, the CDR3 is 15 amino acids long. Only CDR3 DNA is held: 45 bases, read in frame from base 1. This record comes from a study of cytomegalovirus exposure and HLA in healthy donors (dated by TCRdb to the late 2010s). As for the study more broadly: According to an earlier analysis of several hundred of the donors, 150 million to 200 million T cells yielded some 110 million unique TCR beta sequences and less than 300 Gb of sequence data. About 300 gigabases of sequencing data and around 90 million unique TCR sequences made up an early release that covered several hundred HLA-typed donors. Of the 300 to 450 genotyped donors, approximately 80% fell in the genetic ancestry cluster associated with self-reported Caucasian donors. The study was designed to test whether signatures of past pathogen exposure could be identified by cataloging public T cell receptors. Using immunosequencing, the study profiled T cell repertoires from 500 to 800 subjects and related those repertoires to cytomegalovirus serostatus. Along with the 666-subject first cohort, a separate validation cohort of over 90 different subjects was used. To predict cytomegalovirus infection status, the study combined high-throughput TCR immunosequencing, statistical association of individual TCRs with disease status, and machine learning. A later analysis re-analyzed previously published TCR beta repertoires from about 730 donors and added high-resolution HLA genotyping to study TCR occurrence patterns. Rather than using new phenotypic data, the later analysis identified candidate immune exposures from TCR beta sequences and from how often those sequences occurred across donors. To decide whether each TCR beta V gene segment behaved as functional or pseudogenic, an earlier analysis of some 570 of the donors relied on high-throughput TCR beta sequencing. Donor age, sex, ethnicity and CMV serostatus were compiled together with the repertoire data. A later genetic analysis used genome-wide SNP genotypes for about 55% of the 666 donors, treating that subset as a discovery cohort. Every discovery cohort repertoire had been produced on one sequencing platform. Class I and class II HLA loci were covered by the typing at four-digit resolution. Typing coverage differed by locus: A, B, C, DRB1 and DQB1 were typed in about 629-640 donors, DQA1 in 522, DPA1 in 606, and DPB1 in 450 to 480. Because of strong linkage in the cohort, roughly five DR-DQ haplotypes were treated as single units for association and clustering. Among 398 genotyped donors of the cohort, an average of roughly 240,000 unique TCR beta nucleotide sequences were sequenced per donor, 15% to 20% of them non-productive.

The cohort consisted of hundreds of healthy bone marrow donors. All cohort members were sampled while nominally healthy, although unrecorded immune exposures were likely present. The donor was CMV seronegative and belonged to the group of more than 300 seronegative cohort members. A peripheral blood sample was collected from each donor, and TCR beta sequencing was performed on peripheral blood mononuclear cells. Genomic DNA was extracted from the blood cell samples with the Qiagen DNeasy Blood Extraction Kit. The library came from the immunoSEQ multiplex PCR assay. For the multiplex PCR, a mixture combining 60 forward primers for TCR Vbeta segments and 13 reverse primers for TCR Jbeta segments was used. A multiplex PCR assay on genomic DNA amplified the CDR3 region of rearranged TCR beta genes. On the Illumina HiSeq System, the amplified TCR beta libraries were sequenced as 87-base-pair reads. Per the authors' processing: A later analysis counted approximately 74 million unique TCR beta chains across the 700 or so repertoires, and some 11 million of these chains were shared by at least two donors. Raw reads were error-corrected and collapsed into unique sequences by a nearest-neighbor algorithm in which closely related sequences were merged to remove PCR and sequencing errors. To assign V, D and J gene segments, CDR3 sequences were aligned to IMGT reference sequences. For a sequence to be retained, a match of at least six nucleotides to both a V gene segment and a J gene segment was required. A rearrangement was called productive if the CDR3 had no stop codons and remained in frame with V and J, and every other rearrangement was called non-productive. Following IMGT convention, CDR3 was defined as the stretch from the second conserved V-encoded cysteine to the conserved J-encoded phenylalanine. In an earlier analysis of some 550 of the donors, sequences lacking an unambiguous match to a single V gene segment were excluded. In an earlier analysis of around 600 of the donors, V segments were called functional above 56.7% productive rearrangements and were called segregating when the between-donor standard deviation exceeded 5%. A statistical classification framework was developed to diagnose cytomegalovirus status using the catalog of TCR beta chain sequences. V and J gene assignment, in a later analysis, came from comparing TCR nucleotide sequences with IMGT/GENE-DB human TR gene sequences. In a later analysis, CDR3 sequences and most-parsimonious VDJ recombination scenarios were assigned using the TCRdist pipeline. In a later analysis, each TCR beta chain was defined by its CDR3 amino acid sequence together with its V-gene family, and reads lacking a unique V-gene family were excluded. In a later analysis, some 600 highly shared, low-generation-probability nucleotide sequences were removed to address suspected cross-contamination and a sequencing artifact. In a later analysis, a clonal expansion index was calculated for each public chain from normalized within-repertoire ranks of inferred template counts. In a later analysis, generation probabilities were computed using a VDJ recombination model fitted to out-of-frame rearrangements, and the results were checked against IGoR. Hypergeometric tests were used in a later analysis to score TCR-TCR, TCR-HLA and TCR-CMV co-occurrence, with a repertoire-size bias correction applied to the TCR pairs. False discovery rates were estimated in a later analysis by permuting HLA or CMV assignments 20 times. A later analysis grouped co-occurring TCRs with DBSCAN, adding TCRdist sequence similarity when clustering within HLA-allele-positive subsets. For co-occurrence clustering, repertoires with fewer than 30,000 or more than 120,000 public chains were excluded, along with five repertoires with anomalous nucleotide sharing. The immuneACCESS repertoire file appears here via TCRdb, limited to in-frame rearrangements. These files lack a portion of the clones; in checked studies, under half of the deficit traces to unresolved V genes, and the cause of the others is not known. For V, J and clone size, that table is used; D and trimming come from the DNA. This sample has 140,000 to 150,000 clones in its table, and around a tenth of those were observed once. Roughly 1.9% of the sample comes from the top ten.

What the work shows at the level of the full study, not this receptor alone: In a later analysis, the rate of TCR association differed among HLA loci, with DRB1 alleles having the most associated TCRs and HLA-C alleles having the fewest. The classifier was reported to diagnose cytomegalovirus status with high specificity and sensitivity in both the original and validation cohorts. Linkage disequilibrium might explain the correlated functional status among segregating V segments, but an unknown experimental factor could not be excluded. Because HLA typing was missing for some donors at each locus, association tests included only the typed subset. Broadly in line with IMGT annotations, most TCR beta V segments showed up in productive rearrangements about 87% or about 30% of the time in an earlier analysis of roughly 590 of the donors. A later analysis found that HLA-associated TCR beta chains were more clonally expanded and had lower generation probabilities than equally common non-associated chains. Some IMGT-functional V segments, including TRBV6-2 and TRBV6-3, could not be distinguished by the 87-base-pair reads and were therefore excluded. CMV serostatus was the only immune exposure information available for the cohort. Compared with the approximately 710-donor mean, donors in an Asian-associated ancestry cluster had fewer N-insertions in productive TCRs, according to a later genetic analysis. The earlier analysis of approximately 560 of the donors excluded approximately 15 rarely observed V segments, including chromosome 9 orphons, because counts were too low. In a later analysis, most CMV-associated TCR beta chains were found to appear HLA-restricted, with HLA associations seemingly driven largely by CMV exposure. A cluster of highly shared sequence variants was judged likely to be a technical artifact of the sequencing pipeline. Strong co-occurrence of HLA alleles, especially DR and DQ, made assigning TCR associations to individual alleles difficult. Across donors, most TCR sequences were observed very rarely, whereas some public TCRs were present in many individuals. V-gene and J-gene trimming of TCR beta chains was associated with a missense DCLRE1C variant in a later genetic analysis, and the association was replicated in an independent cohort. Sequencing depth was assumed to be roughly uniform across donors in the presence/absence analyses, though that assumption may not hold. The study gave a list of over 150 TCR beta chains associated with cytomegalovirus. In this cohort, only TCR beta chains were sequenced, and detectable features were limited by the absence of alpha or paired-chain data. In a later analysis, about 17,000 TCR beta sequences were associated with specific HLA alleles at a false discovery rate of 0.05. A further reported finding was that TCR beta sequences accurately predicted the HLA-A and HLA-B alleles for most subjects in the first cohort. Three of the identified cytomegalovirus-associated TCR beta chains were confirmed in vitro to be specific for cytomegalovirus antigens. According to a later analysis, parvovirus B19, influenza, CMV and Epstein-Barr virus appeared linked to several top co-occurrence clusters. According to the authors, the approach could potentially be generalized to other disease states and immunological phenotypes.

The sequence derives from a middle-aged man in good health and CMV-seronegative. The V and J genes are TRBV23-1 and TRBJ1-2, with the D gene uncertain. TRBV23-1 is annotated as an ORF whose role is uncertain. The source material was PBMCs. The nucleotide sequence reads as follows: TGCGCCAGCAGTTGTCAGTCTCTTTATAACTATGGCTACACCTTC. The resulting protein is CASSCQSLYNYGYTF.